These T cell receptor beta chains were read from a single sample in a study of T cells in Graves' hyperthyroidism and ophthalmopathy. TCRdb processed the multiplex PCR reads anew with MiXCR; each CDR3 protein has one entry. Among a few hundred thousand distinct CDR3 sequences listed, approximately 14% were seen once. Sample: blood. The origin of the receptors is a woman aged 35 to 49 with Graves' hyperthyroidism. The CDR3 runs from the conserved cysteine through the conserved F or W.

j_gene: TRBJ2-5; v_gene: TRBV14; CDR3aa: CASSQVLPKGTQYF
j_gene: TRBJ2-7; v_gene: TRBV10-3; CDR3aa: CATADSLAGGPGEQYF
j_gene: TRBJ2-5; v_gene: TRBV28; CDR3aa: CASSLAQAGGFRETQYF
j_gene: TRBJ2-7; v_gene: TRBV19; CDR3aa: CASKPDGAGNEQYF
j_gene: TRBJ2-5; v_gene: TRBV10-3; CDR3aa: CAVSESAAGETQYF
j_gene: TRBJ1-1; v_gene: TRBV18; CDR3aa: CASSQIRGTEAFF
j_gene: TRBJ2-5; v_gene: TRBV30; CDR3aa: CAWSLRDSQETQYF
j_gene: TRBJ2-7; v_gene: TRBV6-1; CDR3aa: CASDLGTEGRKQYF
j_gene: TRBJ2-5; v_gene: TRBV6-6; CDR3aa: CASSWDYQETQYF
j_gene: TRBJ2-2; v_gene: TRBV9; CDR3aa: CASTRENGELFF
j_gene: TRBJ2-7; v_gene: TRBV12-3/TRBV12-4; CDR3aa: CASSLVHTSEQYF
j_gene: TRBJ2-7; v_gene: TRBV7-9; CDR3aa: CASSLPGQKSYEQYF
j_gene: TRBJ2-2; v_gene: TRBV6-1; CDR3aa: CASIAPGTLNTGELFF
j_gene: TRBJ1-5; v_gene: TRBV7-9; CDR3aa: CASSLASDPNQPQHF
j_gene: TRBJ1-1; v_gene: TRBV19; CDR3aa: CASSMVRRGPLSEAFF
j_gene: TRBJ2-3; v_gene: TRBV5-1; CDR3aa: CASKSPAVSDTQYF
j_gene: TRBJ2-1; v_gene: TRBV28; CDR3aa: CASSVTGTSHEQFF